This T cell receptor (beta chain) is drawn from a study of shared clonotypes between healthy human individuals. Turning to the study itself: Used for every donor were three CD4 naive, three CD4 memory, two CD8 naive and one CD8 memory plate.

The study, taken as a whole, reports: Around 5.4% of naive CD4 clonotypes were common to a handful of donors. Generation probabilities were higher for clonotypes shared across all four sorted-subset donors than for unshared ones.

The donors were adults (healthy and HIV-negative) with no recent acute infections or vaccinations. Note on this clone: The antigen remains undetermined.

CDR1 is SGHTA, CDR2 FQGTGA, per germline. This CDR3 has 17 residues. V shed 5 bases and J shed 4 bases, with 22 bases lying between them. Only in-frame clones appear in the TCRdb table, and some are missing; sequencing was by immunoSEQ multiplex PCR. Of approximately 1.5 million clones in the sample, 98% are singletons; the top ten hold about 0.42%. The clonotype was recovered from a man aged 25-40 years in good health. The chain couples TRBV7-3 to TRBJ2-3, with D perhaps matching TRBD1 (6 bases). Sample: naive CD4+ T cells sorted from blood. As for subset: CD45RA+ positively selected. The CDR3 sequence: CASSRRGQPEGPDTQYF. The CDR3 DNA follows: TGTGCCAGCAGCAGACGAGGACAGCCGGAAGGTCCAGATACGCAGTATTTT.